Listed below are T cell receptor beta chains from one sample, sequenced in a study of blood T cell repertoires in COVID-19. Assay used: immunoSEQ multiplex PCR; TCRdb lists only in-frame clones, some missing. Of about 76,000 clones in the sample, 90% were seen once. The sequenced sample consisted of peripheral blood. The receptors derive from a human donor in a cohort sampled during active COVID-19. Both conserved end residues are part of each CDR3. The D gene is left open where the match is weak. A row's size may be missing; if present it is once, few, many or a size class.

j_call: TRBJ2-1; d_call: NA; clone_size: NA; v_call: TRBV12-3/TRBV12-4; cdr3_aa: CASSPRGDEQFF; cdr3_nt: TGTGCCAGCAGTCCAAGGGGCGATGAGCAGTTCTTC
j_call: TRBJ1-1; d_call: NA; clone_size: NA; v_call: TRBV3-1/TRBV3-2; cdr3_aa: CASSQGGTEAFF; cdr3_nt: TGTGCCAGCAGCCAGGGGGGAACTGAAGCTTTCTTT
j_call: TRBJ1-3; d_call: NA; clone_size: NA; v_call: TRBV7-3; cdr3_aa: CASSPLGGANLGNTIYF; cdr3_nt: TGTGCCAGCAGCCCCCTGGGGGGGGCAAATCTAGGAAACACCATATATTTT
j_call: TRBJ2-1; d_call: TRBD2; clone_size: NA; v_call: TRBV6-5; cdr3_aa: CASSYARGGRQGEQFF; cdr3_nt: TGTGCCAGCAGTTACGCACGCGGCGGGAGGCAGGGTGAGCAGTTCTTC
j_call: TRBJ1-2; d_call: TRBD1; clone_size: NA; v_call: TRBV7-3; cdr3_aa: CASSSQGTGGGYTF; cdr3_nt: TGTGCCAGCAGCAGCCAAGGGACAGGGGGAGGCTACACCTTC
j_call: TRBJ2-7; d_call: TRBD2; clone_size: NA; v_call: TRBV3-1/TRBV3-2; cdr3_aa: CASSQETSGNPHNLYEQYF; cdr3_nt: TGTGCCAGCAGCCAAGAGACTAGCGGGAACCCCCACAATCTCTACGAGCAGTACTTC
j_call: TRBJ2-7; d_call: NA; clone_size: NA; v_call: TRBV3-1/TRBV3-2; cdr3_aa: CASSQGVTYEQYF; cdr3_nt: TGTGCCAGCAGCCAAGGAGTCACGTACGAGCAGTACTTC
j_call: TRBJ2-5; d_call: NA; clone_size: NA; v_call: TRBV6-1; cdr3_aa: CASSELSGETQYF; cdr3_nt: TGTGCCAGCAGTGAGTTGAGTGGTGAGACCCAGTACTTC
j_call: TRBJ2-7; d_call: NA; clone_size: few; v_call: TRBV18; cdr3_aa: CASSPSRGSGYEQYF; cdr3_nt: TGTGCCAGCTCACCCTCCAGGGGATCCGGCTACGAGCAGTACTTC
j_call: TRBJ1-1; d_call: NA; clone_size: NA; v_call: TRBV12-5; cdr3_aa: CASGSSGRPEAFF; cdr3_nt: TGTGCTAGTGGTTCCTCAGGGCGTCCTGAAGCTTTCTTT
j_call: TRBJ2-5; d_call: TRBD2; clone_size: NA; v_call: TRBV19; cdr3_aa: CASSRLAGVQETQYF; cdr3_nt: TGTGCCAGTAGTCGTCTAGCGGGAGTACAAGAGACCCAGTACTTC
j_call: TRBJ2-7; d_call: NA; clone_size: NA; v_call: TRBV3-1/TRBV3-2; cdr3_aa: CASSPPRASFPYEQYF; cdr3_nt: TGTGCCAGCAGCCCCCCGCGAGCGTCCTTCCCCTACGAGCAGTACTTC
j_call: TRBJ1-4; d_call: NA; clone_size: NA; v_call: TRBV2; cdr3_aa: CASNLQGGTNEKLFF; cdr3_nt: TGTGCCAGCAACCTACAGGGTGGCACTAATGAAAAACTGTTTTTT
j_call: TRBJ2-7; d_call: TRBD2; clone_size: NA; v_call: TRBV19; cdr3_aa: CASSAGTSGSYEQYF; cdr3_nt: TGTGCCAGTAGCGCCGGGACTAGCGGTTCCTACGAGCAGTACTTC
j_call: TRBJ1-4; d_call: NA; clone_size: NA; v_call: TRBV29-1; cdr3_aa: CSVEGGQLFF; cdr3_nt: TGCAGCGTTGAAGGGGGCCAACTGTTTTTT
j_call: TRBJ2-7; d_call: TRBD1; clone_size: NA; v_call: TRBV7-2; cdr3_aa: CASSRDRYAYEQYF; cdr3_nt: TGTGCCAGCAGCCGGGACAGGTATGCCTACGAGCAGTACTTC
j_call: TRBJ2-1; d_call: TRBD1; clone_size: NA; v_call: TRBV3-1/TRBV3-2; cdr3_aa: CASSLGQAEQFIEQFF; cdr3_nt: TGTGCCAGCAGCCTGGGACAGGCGGAACAATTTATTGAGCAGTTCTTC
j_call: TRBJ2-7; d_call: NA; clone_size: NA; v_call: TRBV6-5; cdr3_aa: CASSYPREGGVEQYF; cdr3_nt: TGTGCCAGCAGTTACCCACGAGAAGGCGGGGTTGAGCAGTACTTC
j_call: TRBJ1-4; d_call: NA; clone_size: NA; v_call: TRBV9; cdr3_aa: CASSFLDSPNEKLFF; cdr3_nt: TGTGCCAGCAGCTTCTTGGACAGCCCGAATGAAAAACTGTTTTTT
j_call: TRBJ2-2; d_call: TRBD1; clone_size: NA; v_call: TRBV24-1; cdr3_aa: CATRNAGTGGTGELFF; cdr3_nt: TGTGCCACCAGGAATGCCGGGACAGGGGGCACCGGGGAGCTGTTTTTT
j_call: TRBJ2-7; d_call: NA; clone_size: NA; v_call: TRBV20-1; cdr3_aa: CSAAQGNEQYF; cdr3_nt: TGCAGTGCCGCCCAGGGAAACGAGCAGTACTTC
j_call: TRBJ2-2; d_call: NA; clone_size: NA; v_call: TRBV28; cdr3_aa: CASSRDSSITGELFF; cdr3_nt: TGTGCCAGCAGCCGGGACTCAAGTATCACCGGGGAGCTGTTTTTT
j_call: TRBJ2-7; d_call: NA; clone_size: NA; v_call: TRBV4-1; cdr3_aa: CASSQFLGSLGEQYF; cdr3_nt: TGCGCCAGCAGCCAATTCCTCGGGAGCCTTGGCGAGCAGTACTTC
j_call: TRBJ2-1; d_call: TRBD2; clone_size: NA; v_call: TRBV28; cdr3_aa: CASSLSGTSYNEQFF; cdr3_nt: TGTGCCAGCAGTCTTAGCGGGACCTCCTACAATGAGCAGTTCTTC
j_call: TRBJ1-4; d_call: TRBD1; clone_size: NA; v_call: TRBV9; cdr3_aa: CASSAGQGWEKLFF; cdr3_nt: TGTGCCAGCAGCGCCGGACAGGGGTGGGAAAAACTGTTTTTT
j_call: TRBJ2-2; d_call: NA; clone_size: NA; v_call: TRBV11-2; cdr3_aa: CASSRGEGGELFF; cdr3_nt: TGTGCCAGCAGCCGTGGAGAGGGCGGGGAGCTGTTTTTT
j_call: TRBJ2-7; d_call: TRBD1; clone_size: NA; v_call: TRBV28; cdr3_aa: CASMGQGPSYEQYF; cdr3_nt: TGTGCCAGCATGGGACAGGGACCATCCTACGAGCAGTACTTC
j_call: TRBJ2-7; d_call: NA; clone_size: NA; v_call: TRBV27; cdr3_aa: CASSLPGMGTPTYEQYF; cdr3_nt: TGTGCCAGCAGTTTACCAGGAATGGGGACACCGACCTACGAGCAGTACTTC
j_call: TRBJ2-3; d_call: NA; clone_size: NA; v_call: TRBV4-1; cdr3_aa: CASSQGTTSTDTQYF; cdr3_nt: TGCGCCAGCAGCCAAGGGACTACTAGCACAGATACGCAGTATTTT
j_call: TRBJ2-3; d_call: NA; clone_size: NA; v_call: TRBV21-1; cdr3_aa: CASSTPGTSGRWWFPEETTDTQYF; cdr3_nt: TGTGCCAGCAGTACTCCCGGGACTAGCGGGAGGTGGTGGTTCCCCGAAGAGACCACAGATACGCAGTATTTT
j_call: TRBJ2-1; d_call: TRBD1; clone_size: NA; v_call: TRBV29-1; cdr3_aa: CSATDRSSYNEQFF; cdr3_nt: TGCAGCGCTACGGACAGGAGCTCCTACAATGAGCAGTTCTTC
j_call: TRBJ2-1; d_call: TRBD2; clone_size: NA; v_call: TRBV3-1/TRBV3-2; cdr3_aa: CASSPGGVYNEQFF; cdr3_nt: TGTGCCAGCAGCCCCGGGGGGGTCTACAATGAGCAGTTCTTC
j_call: TRBJ2-2; d_call: TRBD2; clone_size: NA; v_call: TRBV10-3; cdr3_aa: CAISPSGRAGELFF; cdr3_nt: TGTGCCATCAGCCCTAGCGGGAGGGCCGGGGAGCTGTTTTTT
j_call: TRBJ1-5; d_call: NA; clone_size: few; v_call: TRBV28; cdr3_aa: CASSLYGPFQPQHF; cdr3_nt: TGTGCCAGCAGTTTATATGGCCCGTTTCAGCCCCAGCATTTT
j_call: TRBJ2-6; d_call: TRBD1; clone_size: NA; v_call: TRBV18; cdr3_aa: CASSPSRGTGYTNVLTF; cdr3_nt: TGTGCCAGCTCACCTTCCCGGGGGACAGGGTACACCAACGTCCTGACTTTC
j_call: TRBJ1-1; d_call: TRBD1; clone_size: NA; v_call: TRBV28; cdr3_aa: CASSYGQGWTEAFF; cdr3_nt: TGTGCCAGCAGTTATGGACAGGGATGGACTGAAGCTTTCTTT
j_call: TRBJ2-5; d_call: TRBD1; clone_size: NA; v_call: TRBV5-1; cdr3_aa: CASSTGTGVFETQYF; cdr3_nt: TGCGCCAGTTCCACCGGGACAGGGGTCTTTGAGACCCAGTACTTC
j_call: TRBJ2-1; d_call: TRBD2; clone_size: NA; v_call: TRBV30; cdr3_aa: CASAQAGEIYNEQFF; cdr3_nt: TGTGCCTCCGCCCAAGCGGGGGAAATATACAATGAGCAGTTCTTC
j_call: TRBJ1-1; d_call: NA; clone_size: NA; v_call: TRBV5-1; cdr3_aa: CASSDGPTKPYEAFF; cdr3_nt: TGCGCCAGCAGCGATGGCCCCACGAAACCTTATGAAGCTTTCTTT
j_call: TRBJ2-3; d_call: TRBD1; clone_size: NA; v_call: TRBV14; cdr3_aa: CASSQFDRGGTDTQYF; cdr3_nt: TGTGCCAGCAGCCAATTTGACAGGGGTGGTACAGATACGCAGTATTTT
j_call: TRBJ2-1; d_call: TRBD2; clone_size: NA; v_call: TRBV14; cdr3_aa: CASSQPPAGVYNEQFF; cdr3_nt: TGTGCCAGCAGCCAACCCCCAGCGGGAGTTTACAATGAGCAGTTCTTC
j_call: TRBJ1-1; d_call: NA; clone_size: NA; v_call: TRBV7-8; cdr3_aa: CASSPGADSYTEAFF; cdr3_nt: TGTGCCAGCAGCCCAGGTGCAGATTCCTACACTGAAGCTTTCTTT
j_call: TRBJ1-1; d_call: NA; clone_size: NA; v_call: TRBV6-6; cdr3_aa: CASSFPGHSNTEAFF; cdr3_nt: TGTGCCAGCAGTTTCCCGGGACACTCGAACACTGAAGCTTTCTTT